The present entry profiles one TCR beta chain with its context. Its antigen is unknown. A sample-barcoded 5' primer and a J-beta primer mix were used in a second PCR of about 6 to 11 cycles. All cDNA molecules were each tagged by a template-switch adaptor with 12 random nucleotides. MiXCR, applied by TCRdb to the 5' RACE reads, yields one record per CDR3 protein. The sample includes 850,000 to 1,300,000 distinct CDR3 sequences, 40% to 55% seen only once; the top ten take 15% to 20%. The data were taken from a study of blood T cells in healthy people across ages. Findings of the study overall: A conclusive naive versus antigen-experienced comparison was prevented by the unsorted PBMCs. With naive T cell percentage, TCR beta diversity showed a strong correlation. CMV status of donors was not determined, possibly confounding expanded clonotype changes.

Unmatched junction bases numbered 2, after V lost 4 bases and J lost 4 bases. This CDR3 contains 15 residues. From germline, CDR1 is DFQATT and CDR2 SNEGSKA (reference sequence). The sequence came from a woman aged 60-75 years in good health. The specimen sequenced was blood. The V and J genes are TRBV20-1 and TRBJ2-1; 15 bases fit TRBD2. This CDR3 is CSATGTSGGYNEQFF. The CDR3 DNA is TGCAGTGCTACCGGGACTAGCGGGGGGTACAATGAGCAGTTCTTC.